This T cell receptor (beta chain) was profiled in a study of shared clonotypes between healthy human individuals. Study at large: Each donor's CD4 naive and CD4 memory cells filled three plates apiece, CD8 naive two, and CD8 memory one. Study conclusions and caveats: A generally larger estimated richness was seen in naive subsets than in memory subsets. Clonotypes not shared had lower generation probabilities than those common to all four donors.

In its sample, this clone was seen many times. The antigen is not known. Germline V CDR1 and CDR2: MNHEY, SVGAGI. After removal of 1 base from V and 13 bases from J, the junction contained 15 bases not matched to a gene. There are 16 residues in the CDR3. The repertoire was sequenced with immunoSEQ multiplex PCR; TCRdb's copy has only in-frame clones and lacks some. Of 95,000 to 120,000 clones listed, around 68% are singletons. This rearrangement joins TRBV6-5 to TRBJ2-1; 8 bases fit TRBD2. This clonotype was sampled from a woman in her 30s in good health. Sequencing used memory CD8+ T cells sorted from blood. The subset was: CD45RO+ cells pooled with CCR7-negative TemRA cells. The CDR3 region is CASSYWLAGRIREQFF. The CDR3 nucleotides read TGTGCCAGCAGTTACTGGCTAGCGGGCAGGATCCGAGAACAGTTCTTC.